A selection of T cell receptor beta chains follows, all from one sample in a study of T cell changes during pregnancy in multiple sclerosis. The data were produced by immunoSEQ multiplex PCR, yet TCRdb's version contains in-frame clones alone and is incomplete. The sample shows tens of thousands of clones, over 75% of them seen only once. The sequenced sample was peripheral blood, obtained in the first trimester of pregnancy. The receptors derive from a female donor in good health, enrolled as a control in a pregnancy study. CDR3s include the opening cysteine and the closing phenylalanine or tryptophan. Each record gives: J gene, V gene, CDR3 protein.

j_call: TRBJ1-5
v_call: TRBV28
cdr3_aa: CASSSPAGGVSNQPQHF

j_call: TRBJ1-4
v_call: TRBV19
cdr3_aa: CATATTNAGEKLFF

j_call: TRBJ2-3
v_call: TRBV9
cdr3_aa: CASSVGGDYTQYF

j_call: TRBJ2-3
v_call: TRBV5-1
cdr3_aa: CASSLVKGAADTQYF

j_call: TRBJ1-4
v_call: TRBV19
cdr3_aa: CASRKRHRDREKLFF

j_call: TRBJ2-7
v_call: TRBV28
cdr3_aa: CASSFGAGTYEQYF

j_call: TRBJ2-3
v_call: TRBV9
cdr3_aa: CASSDDRPTDTQYF

j_call: TRBJ2-7
v_call: TRBV7-2
cdr3_aa: CASSLRLAGSYEQYF

j_call: TRBJ1-6
v_call: TRBV25-1
cdr3_aa: CASSESTGDNSPLHF

j_call: TRBJ2-3
v_call: TRBV7-3
cdr3_aa: CASSSGLGGVDTQYF

j_call: TRBJ1-6
v_call: TRBV5-1
cdr3_aa: CASSLSDRANSPLHF

j_call: TRBJ2-1
v_call: TRBV7-3
cdr3_aa: CASSLTGAEQFF

j_call: TRBJ2-7
v_call: TRBV9
cdr3_aa: CASSVADEQYF

j_call: TRBJ2-7
v_call: TRBV6-6
cdr3_aa: CASSYPTGLSSYEQYF

j_call: TRBJ2-7
v_call: TRBV27
cdr3_aa: CASSPGGGYEQYF

j_call: TRBJ2-3
v_call: TRBV2
cdr3_aa: CASSPSDRATDTQYF

j_call: TRBJ2-3
v_call: TRBV10-1
cdr3_aa: CASARGDTQYF

j_call: TRBJ2-1
v_call: TRBV9
cdr3_aa: CASTDSPGTSSNEQFF

j_call: TRBJ1-1
v_call: TRBV4-1
cdr3_aa: CASSPRIGRDTEAFF

j_call: TRBJ2-7
v_call: TRBV5-5
cdr3_aa: CASSFVGQGSYEQYF

j_call: TRBJ2-1
v_call: TRBV9
cdr3_aa: CASSPGEVEQFF

j_call: TRBJ1-2
v_call: TRBV19
cdr3_aa: CASSIAPGGIGGYTF

j_call: TRBJ1-6
v_call: TRBV6-1
cdr3_aa: CASSVQGENSPLHF

j_call: TRBJ2-7
v_call: TRBV29-1
cdr3_aa: CSVGLAGNYEQYF

j_call: TRBJ2-7
v_call: TRBV7-2
cdr3_aa: CASSERLAGGYEQYF

j_call: TRBJ2-1
v_call: TRBV7-3
cdr3_aa: CASHETALSYNEQFF

j_call: TRBJ2-1
v_call: TRBV20-1
cdr3_aa: CSGATYNEQFF

j_call: TRBJ1-1
v_call: TRBV9
cdr3_aa: CASSVDGDSNTEAFF

j_call: TRBJ2-5
v_call: TRBV11-1
cdr3_aa: CASSRPARGKGQETQYF

j_call: TRBJ2-5
v_call: TRBV7-3
cdr3_aa: CASSLSSGVGQETQYF

j_call: TRBJ1-2
v_call: TRBV28
cdr3_aa: CASSFTGTNYGYTF

j_call: TRBJ2-5
v_call: TRBV7-2
cdr3_aa: CASSPMGAASETQYF

j_call: TRBJ1-1
v_call: TRBV6-6
cdr3_aa: CASSTQGAEAFF

j_call: TRBJ1-4
v_call: TRBV6-1
cdr3_aa: CASKLDRPNEKLFF

j_call: TRBJ1-3
v_call: TRBV7-9
cdr3_aa: CASRNDISGNTIYF

j_call: TRBJ1-1
v_call: TRBV7-3
cdr3_aa: CASSLFPLSRTEAFF

j_call: TRBJ1-4
v_call: TRBV30
cdr3_aa: CAWSTGLANEKLFF

j_call: TRBJ2-3
v_call: TRBV7-2
cdr3_aa: CASSLRRTSGGPPSYTQYF

j_call: TRBJ2-6
v_call: TRBV6-4
cdr3_aa: CASSDRLSGSGANVLTF

j_call: TRBJ1-3
v_call: TRBV10-3
cdr3_aa: CAISGTDSGNTIYF

j_call: TRBJ1-1
v_call: TRBV6-1
cdr3_aa: CASRPRQVNTEAFF

j_call: TRBJ2-1
v_call: TRBV20-1
cdr3_aa: CSARDLGGQFF

j_call: TRBJ2-5
v_call: TRBV7-2
cdr3_aa: CASSVGGGTFETQYF

j_call: TRBJ2-1
v_call: TRBV15
cdr3_aa: CATSRSRLAGVDEQFF

j_call: TRBJ2-7
v_call: TRBV10-3
cdr3_aa: CAISGFRGGSYEQYF

j_call: TRBJ2-3
v_call: TRBV13
cdr3_aa: CASSHGTSGREDTQYF

j_call: TRBJ1-3
v_call: TRBV9
cdr3_aa: CASSVEENTIYF

j_call: TRBJ2-2
v_call: TRBV6-5
cdr3_aa: CASSYSGTPKTGELFF

j_call: TRBJ2-3
v_call: TRBV6-1
cdr3_aa: CASSDGGGPDTQYF

j_call: TRBJ1-1
v_call: TRBV6-5
cdr3_aa: CASSYLQGGRTEAFF

j_call: TRBJ1-2
v_call: TRBV4-3
cdr3_aa: CASSQVGGSRGYTF

j_call: TRBJ1-3
v_call: TRBV28
cdr3_aa: CASRDPGGRGNTIYF

j_call: TRBJ2-2
v_call: TRBV11-3
cdr3_aa: CASSPTPTYGELFF

j_call: TRBJ2-7
v_call: TRBV9
cdr3_aa: CASSVGTGQGYEQYF